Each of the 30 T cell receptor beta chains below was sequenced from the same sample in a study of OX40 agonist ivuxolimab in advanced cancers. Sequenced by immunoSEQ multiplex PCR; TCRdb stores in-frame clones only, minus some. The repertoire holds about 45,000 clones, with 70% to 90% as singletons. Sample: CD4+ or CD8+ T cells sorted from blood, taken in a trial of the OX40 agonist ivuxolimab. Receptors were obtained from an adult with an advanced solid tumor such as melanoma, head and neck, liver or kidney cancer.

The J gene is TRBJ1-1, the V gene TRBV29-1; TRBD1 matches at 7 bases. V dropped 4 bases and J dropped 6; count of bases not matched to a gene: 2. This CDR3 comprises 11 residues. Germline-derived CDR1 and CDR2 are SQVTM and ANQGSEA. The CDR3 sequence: CSVGQGPEAFF. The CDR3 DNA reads TGCAGCGTTGGACAGGGACCTGAAGCTTTCTTT.

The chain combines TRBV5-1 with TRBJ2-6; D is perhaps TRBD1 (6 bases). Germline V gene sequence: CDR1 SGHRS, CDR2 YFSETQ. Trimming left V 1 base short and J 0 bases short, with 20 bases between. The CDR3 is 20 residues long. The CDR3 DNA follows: TGCGCCAGCAGCTTGTGGGGGCCGGGAAGAACTAGCTCTGGGGCCAACGTCCTGACTTTC. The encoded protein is CASSLWGPGRTSSGANVLTF.

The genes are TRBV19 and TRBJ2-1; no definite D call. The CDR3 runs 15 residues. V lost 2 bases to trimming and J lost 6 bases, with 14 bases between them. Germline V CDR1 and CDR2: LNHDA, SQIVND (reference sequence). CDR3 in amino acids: CASSISSASFNEQFF. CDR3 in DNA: TGTGCCAGTAGTATAAGCTCGGCCAGCTTCAATGAGCAGTTCTTC.

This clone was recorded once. The CDR3 DNA is TGTGCCAGCAGCTTAGGGGCGGCGCCCTTCTCCGAGCAGTACTTC. As protein: CASSLGAAPFSEQYF. The chain has TRBV7-9 and TRBJ2-7; D gene uncertain. V was pared by 1 base and J by 6 bases, with 16 bases between. Looked up from germline, CDR1 is SEHNR and CDR2 is FQNEAQ (reference sequence). The CDR3 is 15 residues long. The full variable domain, completed using reference TRBV7-9 and TRBJ2-7, is DTGVSQNPRHKITKRGQNVTFRCDPISEHNRLYWYRQTLGQGPEFLTYFQNEAQLEKSRLLSDRFSAERPKGSFSTLEIQRTEQGDSAMYLCASSLGAAPFSEQYFGPGTRLTVT.

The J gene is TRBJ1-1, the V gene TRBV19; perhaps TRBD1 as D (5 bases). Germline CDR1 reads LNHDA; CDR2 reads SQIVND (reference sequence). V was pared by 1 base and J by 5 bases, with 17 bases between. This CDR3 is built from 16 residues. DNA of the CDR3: TGTGCCAGTAGTATAGTCGCAGGGAGGTCCGCTACTGAAGCTTTCTTT. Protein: CASSIVAGRSATEAFF.

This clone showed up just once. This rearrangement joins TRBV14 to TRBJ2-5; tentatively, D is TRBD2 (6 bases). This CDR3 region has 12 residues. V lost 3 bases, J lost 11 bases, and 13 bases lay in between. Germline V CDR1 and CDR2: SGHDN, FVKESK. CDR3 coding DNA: TGTGCCAGCAGCCACGGGGGAGAGGGGCAGTACTTC. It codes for CASSHGGEGQYF.

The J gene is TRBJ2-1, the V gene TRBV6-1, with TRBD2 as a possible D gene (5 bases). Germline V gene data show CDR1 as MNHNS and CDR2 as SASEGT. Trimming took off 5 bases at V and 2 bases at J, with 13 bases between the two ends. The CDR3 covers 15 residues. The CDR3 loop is CASSPDGVPYNEQFF. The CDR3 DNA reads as TGTGCCAGCAGTCCGGACGGGGTCCCCTACAATGAGCAGTTCTTC.

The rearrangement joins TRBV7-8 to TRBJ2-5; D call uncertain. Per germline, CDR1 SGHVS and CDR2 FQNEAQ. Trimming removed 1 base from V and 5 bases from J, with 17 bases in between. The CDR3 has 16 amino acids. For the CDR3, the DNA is TGTGCCAGCAGCTTAGTAAGGCTCCGAAGGTCGGAGACCCAGTACTTC. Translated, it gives CASSLVRLRRSETQYF.

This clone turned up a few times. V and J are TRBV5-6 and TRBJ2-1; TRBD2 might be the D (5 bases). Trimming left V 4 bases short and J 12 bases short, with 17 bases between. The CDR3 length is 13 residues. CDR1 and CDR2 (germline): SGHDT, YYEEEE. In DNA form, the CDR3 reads TGTGCCAGCAGCCCCGGACTTGCCGGCGGGCAGTTCTTC. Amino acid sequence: CASSPGLAGGQFF.

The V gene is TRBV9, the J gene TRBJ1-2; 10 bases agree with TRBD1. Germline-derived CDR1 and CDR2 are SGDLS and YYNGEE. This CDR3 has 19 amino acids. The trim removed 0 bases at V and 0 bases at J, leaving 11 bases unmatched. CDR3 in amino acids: CASSVGHRGTGDTNYGYTF. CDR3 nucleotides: TGTGCCAGCAGCGTAGGACACAGAGGGACAGGGGATACTAACTATGGCTACACCTTC.

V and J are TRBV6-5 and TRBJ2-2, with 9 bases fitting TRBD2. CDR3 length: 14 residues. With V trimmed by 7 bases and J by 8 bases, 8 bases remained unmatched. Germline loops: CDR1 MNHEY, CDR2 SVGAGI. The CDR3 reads CASTPGLAVGELFF. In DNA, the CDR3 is TGTGCCAGCACCCCGGGACTAGCCGTGGGGGAGCTGTTTTTT.

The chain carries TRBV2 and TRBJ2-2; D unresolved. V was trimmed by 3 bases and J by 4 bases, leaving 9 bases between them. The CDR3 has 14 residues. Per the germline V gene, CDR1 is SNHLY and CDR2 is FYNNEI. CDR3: CASSDYQSTGELFF. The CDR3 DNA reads TGTGCCAGCAGTGACTATCAGTCCACCGGGGAGCTGTTTTTT.

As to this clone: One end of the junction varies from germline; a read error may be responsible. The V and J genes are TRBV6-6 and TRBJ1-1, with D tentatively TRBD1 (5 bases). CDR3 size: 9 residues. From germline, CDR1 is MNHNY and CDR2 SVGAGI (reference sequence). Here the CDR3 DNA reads TGTGCCAGCAGTGAAGGGACGGAGTTT. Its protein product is CASSEGTEF.

The CDR3 region is CASSFLSSVDTQYF. The CDR3 bases are TGTGCCAGCAGTTTCTTGAGTAGCGTGGATACGCAGTATTTT. The rearrangement links TRBV27 to TRBJ2-3; D perhaps matches TRBD2 (5 bases). The germline V and J ends were trimmed by 3 bases and 6 bases, with 13 bases remaining between them. Germline V CDR1 and CDR2: MNHEY, SMNVEV (reference sequence). The CDR3 spans 14 residues.

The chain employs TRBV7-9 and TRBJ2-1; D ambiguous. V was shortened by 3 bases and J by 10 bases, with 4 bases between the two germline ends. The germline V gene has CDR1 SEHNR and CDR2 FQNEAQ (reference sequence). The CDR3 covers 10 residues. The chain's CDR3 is CASSLAEQFF. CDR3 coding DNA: TGTGCCAGCAGCTTGGCGGAGCAGTTCTTC.

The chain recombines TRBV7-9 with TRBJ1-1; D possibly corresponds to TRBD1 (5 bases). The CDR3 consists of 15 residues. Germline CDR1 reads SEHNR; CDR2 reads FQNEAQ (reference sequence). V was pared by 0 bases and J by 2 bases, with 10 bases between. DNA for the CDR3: TGTGCCAGCAGCTTAGCGGGGCTCCAAAACACTGAAGCTTTCTTT. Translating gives CASSLAGLQNTEAFF.

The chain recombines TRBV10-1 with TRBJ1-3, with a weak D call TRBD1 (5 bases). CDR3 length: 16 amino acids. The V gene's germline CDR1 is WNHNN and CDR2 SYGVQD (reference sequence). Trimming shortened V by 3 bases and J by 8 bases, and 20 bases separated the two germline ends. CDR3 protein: CASSESGTWFSDTIYF. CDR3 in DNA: TGCGCCAGCAGTGAATCGGGGACTTGGTTCTCGGACACCATATATTTT.

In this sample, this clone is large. The CDR3 reads CANPPPFGELTYEQYF. In nucleotides, the CDR3 is TGTGCCAACCCTCCCCCCTTTGGTGAGCTTACCTACGAGCAGTACTTC. The V gene is TRBV27, the J gene TRBJ2-7; the D is unclear. The V gene lost 10 bases and the J gene lost 2 bases, with 24 bases spanning the gap. The CDR3 sequence is 16 residues long. CDR1 MNHEY and CDR2 SMNVEV come from the germline V gene (reference sequence).

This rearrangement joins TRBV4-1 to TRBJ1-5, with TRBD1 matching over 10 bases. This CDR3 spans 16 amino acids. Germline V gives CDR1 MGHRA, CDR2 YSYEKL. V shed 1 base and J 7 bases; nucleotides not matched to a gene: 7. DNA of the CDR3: TGCGCCAGCAGCCAAGTTCTGGGACAGGGGCACCAGCCCCAGCATTTT. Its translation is CASSQVLGQGHQPQHF.

For the CDR3, the DNA is TGTGCCAGCAGTGCGGGTGGGACTGAAGCTTTCTTT. Translating it yields CASSAGGTEAFF. The rearrangement joins TRBV2 to TRBJ1-1; D unclear. The germline gives CDR1 SNHLY, CDR2 FYNNEI. There are 12 residues in the CDR3. The V and J ends lost 4 bases and 5 bases respectively, with 8 bases between them.

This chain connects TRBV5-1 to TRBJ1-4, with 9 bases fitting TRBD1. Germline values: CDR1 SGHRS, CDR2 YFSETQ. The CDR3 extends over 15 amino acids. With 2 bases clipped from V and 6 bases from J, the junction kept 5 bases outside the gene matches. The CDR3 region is CASSFQQGADEKLFF. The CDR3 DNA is TGCGCCAGCAGCTTTCAACAGGGGGCGGATGAAAAACTGTTTTTT.

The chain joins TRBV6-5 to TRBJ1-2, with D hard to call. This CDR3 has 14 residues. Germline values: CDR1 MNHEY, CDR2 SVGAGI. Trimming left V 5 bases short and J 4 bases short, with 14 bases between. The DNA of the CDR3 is TGTGCCAGCAGTACCCCTCTGCAGGCCTATGGCTACACCTTC. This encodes CASSTPLQAYGYTF.

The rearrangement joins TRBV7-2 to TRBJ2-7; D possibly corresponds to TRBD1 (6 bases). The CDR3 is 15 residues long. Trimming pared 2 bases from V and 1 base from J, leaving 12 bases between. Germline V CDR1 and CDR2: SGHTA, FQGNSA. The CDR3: CASSLNQGRSYEQYF. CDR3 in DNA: TGTGCCAGCAGCTTAAATCAGGGGCGATCCTACGAGCAGTACTTC.

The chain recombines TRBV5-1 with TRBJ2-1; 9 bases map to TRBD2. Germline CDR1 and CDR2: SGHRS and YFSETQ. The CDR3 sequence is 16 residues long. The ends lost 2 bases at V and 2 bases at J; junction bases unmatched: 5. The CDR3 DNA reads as TGCGCCAGCAGCTTAAATGAGCGGGGGGCCTACAATGAGCAGTTCTTC. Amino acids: CASSLNERGAYNEQFF.

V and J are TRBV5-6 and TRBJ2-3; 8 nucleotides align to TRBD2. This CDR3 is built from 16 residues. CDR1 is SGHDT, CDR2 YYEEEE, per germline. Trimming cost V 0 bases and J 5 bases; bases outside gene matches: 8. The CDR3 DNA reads TGTGCCAGCAGCTTGGGGCGGGAGGAGGTTCTAGATACGCAGTATTTT. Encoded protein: CASSLGREEVLDTQYF.

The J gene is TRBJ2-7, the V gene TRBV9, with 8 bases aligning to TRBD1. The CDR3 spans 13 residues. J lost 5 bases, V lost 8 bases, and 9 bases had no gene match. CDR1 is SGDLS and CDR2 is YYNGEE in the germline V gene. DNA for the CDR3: TGTGCCAGTAACCAGGGGGCAAGCGACGAGCAGTACTTC. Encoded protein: CASNQGASDEQYF. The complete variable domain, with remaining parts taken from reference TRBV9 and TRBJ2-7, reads DSGVTQTPKHLITATGQRVTLRCSPRSGDLSVYWYQQSLDQGLQFLIQYYNGEERAKGNILERFSAQQFPDLHSELNLSSLELGDSALYFCASNQGASDEQYFGPGTRLTVT.

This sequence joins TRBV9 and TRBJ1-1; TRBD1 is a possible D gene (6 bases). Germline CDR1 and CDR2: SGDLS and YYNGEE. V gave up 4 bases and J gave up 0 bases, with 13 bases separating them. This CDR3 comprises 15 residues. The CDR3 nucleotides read TGTGCCAGCAGCCCCGGAGGGGGATTGAACACTGAAGCTTTCTTT. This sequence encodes CASSPGGGLNTEAFF.

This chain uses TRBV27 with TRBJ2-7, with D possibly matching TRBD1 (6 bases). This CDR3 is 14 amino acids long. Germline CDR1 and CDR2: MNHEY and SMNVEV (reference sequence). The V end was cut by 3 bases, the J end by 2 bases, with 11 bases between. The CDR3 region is CASSFTGTPYEQYF. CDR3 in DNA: TGTGCCAGCAGTTTCACAGGGACCCCCTACGAGCAGTACTTC.

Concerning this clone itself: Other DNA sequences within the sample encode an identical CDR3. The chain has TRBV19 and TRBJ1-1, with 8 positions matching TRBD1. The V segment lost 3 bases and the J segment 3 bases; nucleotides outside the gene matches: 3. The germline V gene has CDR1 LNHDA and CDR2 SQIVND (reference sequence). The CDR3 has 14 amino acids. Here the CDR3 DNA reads TGTGCCAGTAGTATCGGACAGGGATACACTGAAGCTTTCTTT. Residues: CASSIGQGYTEAFF.

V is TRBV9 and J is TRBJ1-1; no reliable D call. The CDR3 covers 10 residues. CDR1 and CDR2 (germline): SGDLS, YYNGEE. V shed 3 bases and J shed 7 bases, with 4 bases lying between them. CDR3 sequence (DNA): TGTGCCAGCAGCGGGAATGAAGCTTTCTTT. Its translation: CASSGNEAFF. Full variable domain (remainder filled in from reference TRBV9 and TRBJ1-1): DSGVTQTPKHLITATGQRVTLRCSPRSGDLSVYWYQQSLDQGLQFLIQYYNGEERAKGNILERFSAQQFPDLHSELNLSSLELGDSALYFCASSGNEAFFGQGTRLTVV.